This T cell receptor beta chain was captured by sequencing in a study of a mutant IDH1 vaccine in newly diagnosed glioma. The repertoire was sequenced with immunoSEQ multiplex PCR; TCRdb's copy has only in-frame clones and lacks some. The profile shows roughly 86,000 clones, around three quarters of them singletons. Germline CDR1 KGHSH, CDR2 LQKENI. CDR3 length: 17 residues. Between the trimmed V and J ends, which lost 1 base and 0 bases, there was a span of 13 bases. Stated time point: baseline, week 1 (first vaccination visit). Treatment specified: pre-vaccination baseline after standard-of-care therapy.

The chain joins TRBV18 to TRBJ1-3; no reliable D call. The sequenced sample was PBMCs, obtained from a glioma patient treated with radiotherapy, temozolomide or both. The receptor was derived from a man aged 35-49 years with glioma. The CDR3 region is CASSPLPSLSSGNTIYF. The CDR3, as DNA: TGTGCCAGCTCACCACTCCCGTCTTTAAGCTCTGGAAACACCATATATTTT.